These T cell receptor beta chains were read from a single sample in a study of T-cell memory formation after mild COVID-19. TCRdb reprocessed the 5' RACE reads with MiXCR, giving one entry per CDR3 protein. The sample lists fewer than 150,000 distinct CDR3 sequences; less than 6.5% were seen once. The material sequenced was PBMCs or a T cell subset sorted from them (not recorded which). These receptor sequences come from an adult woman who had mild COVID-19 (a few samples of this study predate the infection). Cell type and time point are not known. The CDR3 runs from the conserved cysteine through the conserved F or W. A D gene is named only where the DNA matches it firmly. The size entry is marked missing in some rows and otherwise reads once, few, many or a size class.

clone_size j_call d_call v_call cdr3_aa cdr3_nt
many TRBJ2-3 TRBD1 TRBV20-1 CSARVRGLLDTQYF TGCAGTGCTAGAGTCAGGGGGCTGTTGGATACGCAGTATTTT
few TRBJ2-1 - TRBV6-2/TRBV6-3 CASTEPPGGPIEQFF TGTGCCAGCACCGAACCGCCTGGGGGCCCAATTGAGCAGTTCTTC
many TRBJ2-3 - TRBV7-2 CASSLATSGAGEDTQYF TGTGCCAGCAGCTTAGCGACGAGCGGAGCCGGAGAGGATACGCAGTATTTT
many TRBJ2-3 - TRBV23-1 CASSQSGLFTQYF TGCGCCAGCAGTCAGTCGGGACTCTTTACGCAGTATTTT
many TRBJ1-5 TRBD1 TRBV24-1 CATSDLDRNEPQHF TGTGCCACCAGTGACCTGGACAGGAACGAGCCCCAGCATTTT
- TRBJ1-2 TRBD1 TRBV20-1 CSARGQVVGYGYTF TGCAGTGCTAGGGGACAGGTGGTGGGCTATGGCTACACCTTC
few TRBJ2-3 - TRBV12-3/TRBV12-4 CASSPPRAGTDTQYF TGTGCCAGCAGCCCCCCTAGGGCTGGCACAGATACGCAGTATTTT
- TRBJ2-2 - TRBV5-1 CASSLTGSGTGELFF TGCGCCAGCAGCTTAACGGGAAGCGGTACCGGGGAGCTGTTTTTT
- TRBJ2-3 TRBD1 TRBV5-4 CASSAALRDRGPDTQYF TGTGCCAGCAGCGCAGCACTCCGGGACAGGGGGCCAGATACGCAGTATTTT
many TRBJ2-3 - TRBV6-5 CASSYVFSTDTQYF TGTGCCAGCAGTTACGTGTTTAGCACAGATACGCAGTATTTT
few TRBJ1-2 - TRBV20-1 CSARGLSQAYTF TGCAGTGCTAGAGGGCTCTCTCAAGCCTACACCTTC
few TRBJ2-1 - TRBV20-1 CSARDTGLYNEQFF TGCAGTGCTAGAGATACTGGCCTCTACAATGAGCAGTTCTTC
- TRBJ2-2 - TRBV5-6 CASSPLGPLTTGELFF TGTGCCAGCAGTCCCCTAGGTCCCCTTACCACCGGGGAGCTGTTTTTT
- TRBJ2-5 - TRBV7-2 CASNHRGAQETQYF TGTGCCAGCAACCATAGGGGGGCACAAGAGACCCAGTACTTC
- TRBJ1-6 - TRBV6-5 CASRLRDTGALHF TGTGCCAGCAGACTCCGGGACACCGGTGCCCTCCACTTT
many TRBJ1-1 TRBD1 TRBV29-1 CSVDQGDTEAFF TGCAGCGTTGATCAGGGGGACACTGAAGCTTTCTTT
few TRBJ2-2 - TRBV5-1 CASTKDRIAGELFFF -
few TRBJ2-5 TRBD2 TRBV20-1 CSAQTSGKETQYF TGCAGTGCCCAGACTAGCGGAAAAGAGACCCAGTACTTC
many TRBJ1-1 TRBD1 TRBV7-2 CASSLASGGAGTEAFF TGTGCCAGCAGCTTAGCCTCAGGGGGCGCGGGAACTGAAGCTTTCTTT
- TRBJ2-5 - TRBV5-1 CASSYGGTQYF TGCGCCAGCAGCTACGGAGGGACCCAGTACTTC
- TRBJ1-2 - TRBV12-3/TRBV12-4 CASSYQNYGYTF TGTGCCAGCAGTTATCAGAACTATGGCTACACCTTC
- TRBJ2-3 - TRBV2 CASSSRNTDTQYF TGTGCCAGCAGTAGCCGAAACACAGATACGCAGTATTTT
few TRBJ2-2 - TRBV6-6 CASSYRDSENTGELFF TGTGCCAGCAGTTACCGAGACTCAGAAAACACCGGGGAGCTGTTTTTT
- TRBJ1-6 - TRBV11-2 CASSLSLEGYRPLHF TGTGCCAGCAGCTTATCGTTGGAGGGTTATCGGCCCCTCCACTTT